These 10 T cell receptor beta chains originate from one sample sequenced in a study of OX40 agonist ivuxolimab in advanced cancers. Only in-frame clones appear in the TCRdb table, and some are missing; sequencing was by immunoSEQ multiplex PCR. The sample holds 35,000 to 55,000 clones, about 88% seen once. Sequences were derived from CD4+ or CD8+ T cells sorted from blood, sampled in a trial of the OX40 agonist ivuxolimab. The source is an adult with an advanced solid tumor such as melanoma, head and neck, liver or kidney cancer.

This sequence joins TRBV7-8 and TRBJ2-7; 7 nucleotides align to TRBD2. The length of the CDR3 is 18 residues. Trimming cost V 5 bases and J 0 bases; bases outside gene matches: 16. The V gene's germline CDR1 is SGHVS and CDR2 FQNEAQ. DNA for the CDR3: TGTGCCAGCAGCGCAATAGGCGGATGGACTAGGCCCTCCTACGAGCAGTACTTC. Protein product: CASSAIGGWTRPSYEQYF.

This clone has only one observation. The chain uses TRBV7-9 and TRBJ1-1; no firm D call. The V end lost 0 bases, the J end lost 8 bases, and 7 bases lay between the germline ends. The CDR3 runs to 12 residues. CDR1 is SEHNR, CDR2 FQNEAQ, per germline (reference sequence). The CDR3 here is CASSLALEEAFF. Here the CDR3 DNA reads TGTGCCAGCAGCTTAGCGCTGGAGGAAGCTTTCTTT.

The chain couples TRBV29-1 to TRBJ2-7; 7 bases agree with TRBD1. Trimming at V came to 1 base and at J to 6 bases, leaving 9 bases not matched to a gene. Germline assignment: CDR1 SQVTM and CDR2 ANQGSEA. The CDR3 extends over 14 amino acids. CDR3 loop: CSVEGGQGVTEQYF. CDR3 DNA sequence: TGCAGCGTTGAAGGGGGGCAGGGGGTCACCGAGCAGTACTTC.

The chain links TRBV4-1 to TRBJ2-3; 7 nucleotides line up with TRBD1. The CDR3 consists of 14 residues. V gave up 0 bases and J gave up 10 bases; unmatched junction bases: 7. Looked up from germline, CDR1 is MGHRA and CDR2 is YSYEKL. The CDR3 DNA sequence: TGCGCCAGCAGCCAAGAGAGGGGGCGAGGGTCGCAGTATTTT. This codes for CASSQERGRGSQYF.

The chain carries TRBV19 and TRBJ2-4; D remains ambiguous. Per the germline V gene, CDR1 is LNHDA and CDR2 is SQIVND (reference sequence). V was pared by 6 bases and J by 0 bases, with 12 bases between. The CDR3 loop spans 15 amino acids. Here the CDR3 reads CASSIEILAKNIQYF. The CDR3 DNA is TGTGCCAGTAGCATCGAGATTTTAGCCAAAAACATTCAGTACTTC.

The rearrangement links TRBV27 to TRBJ1-1; the match to TRBD1 covers 7 bases. CDR3 length equals 16 residues. The junction had 15 bases not matched to a gene; V was cut back by 6 bases and J by 5 bases. CDR1 MNHEY and CDR2 SMNVEV come from the germline V gene (reference sequence). The DNA of the CDR3 is TGTGCCAGCAGCTATCTACCCAACAGGGGTCGAACTGAAGCTTTCTTT. Its translation: CASSYLPNRGRTEAFF.

This chain joins TRBV19 and TRBJ2-1, with TRBD2 as a possible D gene (5 bases). The V and J ends lost 8 bases and 0 bases respectively, with 14 bases between them. The CDR3 is made up of 15 amino acids. The germline V gene has CDR1 LNHDA and CDR2 SQIVND (reference sequence). This chain's CDR3 is CASRLEGSSYNEQFF. In nucleotides, the CDR3 is TGTGCCAGTCGTCTAGAGGGAAGCTCCTACAATGAGCAGTTCTTC.

Written as DNA, the CDR3 is TGTGCCAGCAGCGGTACAGGAAGGGGAGAGACCCAGTACTTC. Amino acids: CASSGTGRGETQYF. The chain couples TRBV9 to TRBJ2-5; maybe TRBD1 (5 bases). There are 14 residues in the CDR3. Trimming shortened V by 3 bases and J by 4 bases, and 13 bases separated the two germline ends. Germline values: CDR1 SGDLS, CDR2 YYNGEE.

In its sample, this clone was seen a few times. The genes are TRBV15 and TRBJ2-3, with 7 bases aligning to TRBD1. The CDR3 runs 16 residues. Germline CDR1 LNHNV, CDR2 YYDKDF (reference sequence). V dropped 1 base and J dropped 6; count of bases not matched to a gene: 10. In DNA, the CDR3 is TGTGCCACCAGCAGAGGGAACAGGGGTTCAACGGATACGCAGTATTTT. Translation: CATSRGNRGSTDTQYF.

This clone was detected only once. Germline and junction disagree at one end, which may indicate a read error. The chain has TRBV28 and TRBJ2-1; D not resolved. Germline loops: CDR1 MDHEN, CDR2 SYDVKM. The CDR3 totals 14 residues. CDR3 region: CASSRPGPNKEQFF. As DNA, the CDR3 is TGTGCCAGCAGTCGACCCGGACCAAACAAAGAGCAGTTCTTC. The full variable domain, with the rest looked up from reference TRBV28 and TRBJ2-1, is DVKVTQSSRYLVKRTGEKVFLECVQDMDHENMFWYRQDPGLGLRLIYFSYDVKMKEKGDIPEGYSVSREKKERFSLILESASTNQTSMYLCASSRPGPNKEQFFGPGTRLTVL.